Listed below are T cell receptor beta chains from one sample, sequenced in a study of cytomegalovirus exposure and HLA in healthy donors. Using immunoSEQ multiplex PCR, the repertoire was profiled, and TCRdb retains in-frame clones only, with some absent. The sample lists 75,000 to 95,000 clones, around 79% occurring once. Sequencing was carried out using PBMCs. These receptors all come from a human donor in good health. CDR3s include the opening cysteine and the closing phenylalanine or tryptophan. D genes are given only for firm matches. Only part of the rows carry a size: once, few, many, or a class if the clone is expanded.

V	size	J	D	CDR3	DNA
TRBV5-4	NA	TRBJ2-2	TRBD1	CASSPDRSGWHPGELFF	TGTGCCAGCAGCCCGGACAGGTCGGGGTGGCACCCCGGGGAGCTGTTTTTT
TRBV15	NA	TRBJ2-7	NA	CATSRDPRPALAEQYF	TGTGCCACCAGCAGAGATCCTAGGCCCGCGTTGGCCGAGCAGTACTTC
TRBV13	NA	TRBJ2-7	NA	CASSESQGRGEQYF	TGTGCCAGCAGCGAATCTCAGGGGAGGGGGGAGCAGTACTTC
TRBV11-2	NA	TRBJ2-3	TRBD2	CASSPRLIAGGGNTQYF	TGTGCCAGCAGCCCCCGCTTAATAGCGGGGGGCGGGAATACGCAGTATTTT
TRBV5-6	NA	TRBJ1-1	NA	CASSSWGASTEAFF	TGTGCCAGCAGCTCTTGGGGCGCTTCCACTGAAGCTTTCTTT
TRBV6-1	few	TRBJ2-2	TRBD1	CASSVQGALSTGELFF	TGTGCCAGCAGTGTTCAGGGGGCTTTAAGCACCGGGGAGCTGTTTTTT
TRBV21-1	NA	TRBJ2-5	NA	CASSKKVGQGETQYF	TGTGCCAGCAGCAAAAAAGTTGGACAGGGGGAGACCCAGTACTTC
TRBV4-1	few	TRBJ1-5	NA	CASSQLGDSYNQPQHF	TGCGCCAGCAGCCAACTGGGTGACAGTTATAATCAGCCCCAGCATTTT
TRBV11-2	NA	TRBJ2-7	TRBD1	CASSLNLDRFYEQYF	TGTGCCAGCAGCTTAAACCTGGACAGGTTCTACGAGCAGTACTTC
TRBV7-2	NA	TRBJ2-1	NA	CASSLKGSGEQFF	TGTGCCAGCAGCTTAAAGGGGTCCGGGGAGCAGTTCTTC
TRBV9	NA	TRBJ1-2	TRBD1	CASSVGQRTGYTF	TGTGCCAGCAGCGTGGGACAGAGAACGGGCTACACCTTC
TRBV5-1	NA	TRBJ2-3	NA	CASSLEGTHSYTDTQYF	TGCGCCAGCAGCTTGGAGGGGACTCACTCTTACACAGATACGCAGTATTTT
TRBV5-1	NA	TRBJ1-3	TRBD1	CASSPMRQGHGNTIYF	TGCGCCAGCAGCCCCATGCGACAGGGCCACGGAAACACCATATATTTT
TRBV5-6	NA	TRBJ2-1	TRBD1	CASSLQGASVNEQFF	TGTGCCAGCAGCTTACAGGGGGCCTCAGTTAATGAGCAGTTCTTC
TRBV11-3	NA	TRBJ2-3	TRBD2	CASSPGLARADTQYF	TGTGCCAGCAGCCCCGGACTAGCGAGAGCAGATACGCAGTATTTT
TRBV15	NA	TRBJ1-2	NA	CATSREGVGSGYTF	TGTGCCACCAGCAGAGAAGGGGTGGGTAGTGGCTACACCTTC
TRBV19	NA	TRBJ1-2	NA	CASRGDLPADGYTF	TGTGCCAGTAGAGGAGACCTACCAGCCGATGGCTACACCTTC
TRBV30	NA	TRBJ1-2	NA	CAWSGGGSHGYPF	TGTGCCTGGAGTGGTGGGGGCTCCCATGGCTACCCCTTC
TRBV6-6	NA	TRBJ2-7	TRBD1	CASRPVTGVAYEQYF	TGTGCCAGCAGACCCGTGACAGGGGTCGCCTACGAGCAGTACTTC
TRBV2	NA	TRBJ1-1	NA	CASRALGGPLNTEAFF	TGTGCCAGCAGGGCTCTCGGGGGGCCTCTGAACACTGAAGCTTTCTTT
TRBV5-4	few	TRBJ2-7	NA	CASSTTGYEQYF	TGTGCCAGCAGCACGACAGGCTACGAGCAGTACTTC
TRBV19	NA	TRBJ1-2	NA	CASSSPAGYGYTF	TGTGCCAGTAGTTCCCCCGCCGGTTATGGCTACACCTTC
TRBV5-6	NA	TRBJ1-2	NA	CASSLGQLANYGYTF	TGTGCCAGCAGCTTGGGACAGTTGGCTAACTATGGCTACACCTTC
TRBV25-1	NA	TRBJ1-6	NA	CASSEWEGLSSPLHF	TGTGCCAGCAGTGAATGGGAGGGTTTGAGTTCACCCCTCCACTTT
TRBV20-1	NA	TRBJ2-5	NA	CSAGSYETQYF	TGCAGTGCTGGGAGCTACGAGACCCAGTACTTC
TRBV29-1	NA	TRBJ1-1	NA	CSVGRGTEAFF	TGCAGCGTTGGTCGGGGAACTGAAGCTTTCTTT
TRBV10-1	NA	TRBJ2-7	NA	CASCWDIVYEYEQYF	TGCGCCAGCTGCTGGGACATCGTTTACGAATACGAGCAGTACTTC
TRBV5-1	NA	TRBJ2-2	NA	CASSPIDGYTGELFF	TGCGCCAGCAGCCCAATAGACGGGTACACCGGGGAGCTGTTTTTT
TRBV7-2	NA	TRBJ1-6	TRBD1	CASSLARGDRNYF	TGTGCCAGCAGCTTAGCGAGGGGGGACAGGAACTACTTT
TRBV2	NA	TRBJ1-6	NA	CASSDRGSPLHF	TGTGCCAGCAGTGACAGGGGTTCACCCCTCCACTTT
TRBV18	NA	TRBJ2-7	NA	CASSPRRDSEQYF	TGTGCCAGCTCACCCCGGAGGGACTCCGAGCAGTACTTC
TRBV7-8	NA	TRBJ1-3	NA	CASSLGPEAGNTIYF	TGTGCCAGCAGCTTAGGTCCGGAGGCTGGAAACACCATATATTTT
TRBV15	NA	TRBJ2-3	TRBD2	CATSRDREPSGGAGTDTQYF	TGTGCCACCAGCAGAGATCGAGAGCCTAGCGGGGGGGCCGGCACAGATACGCAGTATTTT
TRBV7-2	NA	TRBJ1-2	NA	CASSLGTGAGFGFGYTF	TGTGCCAGCAGCTTAGGTACAGGAGCGGGGTTTGGTTTTGGCTACACCTTC
TRBV4-3	NA	TRBJ2-3	TRBD2	CASSQDFSPGLHGTSGRDTQYF	TGCGCCAGCAGCCAAGATTTCTCGCCCGGGTTACACGGGACTAGCGGAAGAGATACGCAGTATTTT
TRBV19	NA	TRBJ2-5	TRBD1	CASRRTGYFQETQYF	TGTGCCAGTAGGAGGACAGGGTATTTCCAAGAGACCCAGTACTTC
TRBV9	NA	TRBJ2-7	TRBD1	CASSPGQGDAQYF	TGTGCCAGCAGCCCAGGACAGGGGGACGCGCAGTACTTC
TRBV27	NA	TRBJ2-7	TRBD2	CASRDLAGGSYEQYF	TGTGCCAGCAGGGACTTAGCGGGGGGTTCCTACGAGCAGTACTTC
TRBV19	NA	TRBJ2-7	NA	CASRKRGSSYEQYF	TGTGCCAGTAGGAAAAGGGGCTCCTCCTACGAGCAGTACTTC
TRBV6-1	NA	TRBJ1-3	TRBD1	CASRRQGPSGNTIYF	TGTGCCAGCAGAAGACAGGGGCCCTCTGGAAACACCATATATTTT
TRBV7-2	NA	TRBJ2-1	TRBD1	CASSWQGQGAGEQFF	TGTGCCAGCAGCTGGCAGGGACAGGGGGCAGGTGAGCAGTTCTTC
TRBV19	NA	TRBJ1-2	TRBD1	CASSRDRANYGYTF	TGTGCCAGTAGTAGGGACAGAGCTAACTATGGCTACACCTTC
TRBV7-8	once	TRBJ1-1	NA	CASSLYQENTEAFF	TGTGCCAGCAGCTTATACCAGGAGAACACTGAAGCTTTCTTT
TRBV9	NA	TRBJ2-3	TRBD2	CASSVNPSGGVSTDTQYF	TGTGCCAGCAGCGTAAACCCTAGCGGGGGGGTTAGCACAGATACGCAGTATTTT
TRBV5-6	few	TRBJ2-7	TRBD1	CASSPTGGEQYF	TGTGCCAGCAGCCCGACAGGGGGCGAGCAGTACTTC
TRBV5-1	NA	TRBJ1-6	NA	CASSSGSGDNSPLHF	TGCGCCAGCAGCTCTGGGTCAGGCGATAATTCACCCCTCCACTTT
TRBV5-6	NA	TRBJ2-1	TRBD1	CASSLGQGAYNEQFF	TGTGCCAGCAGCTTGGGACAGGGAGCTTACAATGAGCAGTTCTTC